This entry lists 20 T cell receptor beta chains sequenced from one sample in a study of blood T cell repertoires in COVID-19. Sequencing was performed with immunoSEQ multiplex PCR; in TCRdb, only in-frame clones are kept and a portion is missing. This sample carries around 360,000 clones, over 75% of them seen once, and the ten largest clones take under 3%. Sequenced input: PBMCs or T cells enriched from blood (not recorded which). The receptors originated from a young woman who had recovered from COVID-19.

The V call is TRBV29-1, the J call TRBJ1-5; 9 bases agree with TRBD1. Germline V gene lookup returns CDR1 SQVTM and CDR2 ANQGSEA. V shed 6 bases, J shed 3 bases, and the junction held 12 bases outside the gene matches. CDR3 length equals 16 residues. The CDR3 spells CSVQVAGTGYNQPQHF. CDR3 bases: TGCAGCGTACAGGTAGCTGGGACAGGGTACAATCAGCCCCAGCATTTT.

This chain connects TRBV27 to TRBJ1-5; 7 positions agree with TRBD1. This CDR3 contains 11 residues. The germline V gene encodes CDR1 MNHEY and CDR2 SMNVEV (reference sequence). J was trimmed by 12 bases and V by 10 bases; bases with no gene match: 9. As DNA, the CDR3 is TGTGCCACCCAGACAGGGCTTAGCCAGCATTTT. This translates into CATQTGLSQHF.

The gene calls are TRBV4-1 and TRBJ2-2; the D is unclear. Germline V gene lookup returns CDR1 MGHRA and CDR2 YSYEKL. Trimming took off 1 base at V and 6 bases at J, with 3 bases between the two ends. The CDR3 is 12 residues long. The CDR3 sequence: CASSQAPGELFF. In DNA form, the CDR3 reads TGCGCCAGCAGCCAAGCTCCCGGGGAGCTGTTTTTT.

V usage is TRBV4-1 and J usage is TRBJ1-2, with unresolved D. Trimming removed 1 base from V and 1 base from J, with 7 bases in between. The CDR3 runs 14 residues. From germline, CDR1 is MGHRA and CDR2 YSYEKL. CDR3 in amino acids: CASSQAGSNYGYTF. CDR3 nucleotides: TGCGCCAGCAGCCAAGCGGGAAGTAACTATGGCTACACCTTC.

The chain combines TRBV10-3 with TRBJ2-7, with 12 bases identical to TRBD2. The V segment lost 1 base and the J segment 2 bases; nucleotides outside the gene matches: 3. Germline V gives CDR1 ENHRY, CDR2 SYGVKD. The CDR3 has 16 residues. This CDR3 is CAISEYLAGGTYEQYF. CDR3 DNA sequence: TGTGCCATCAGTGAGTACCTAGCGGGGGGGACCTACGAGCAGTACTTC.

This clone was counted a few times. The chain is built from TRBV19 and TRBJ1-1; maybe TRBD1 (6 bases). The CDR3 has 13 residues. Trimming took off 4 bases at V and 6 bases at J, with 12 bases between the two ends. Germline-derived CDR1 and CDR2 are LNHDA and SQIVND (reference sequence). The CDR3 DNA is TGTGCCAGTAGTACTCGACAGGTAGCTGAAGCTTTCTTT. Protein sequence: CASSTRQVAEAFF. The whole variable domain, remainder taken from reference TRBV19 and TRBJ1-1, is DGGITQSPKYLFRKEGQNVTLSCEQNLNHDAMYWYRQDPGQGLRLIYYSQIVNDFQKGDIAEGYSVSREKKESFPLTVTSAQKNPTAFYLCASSTRQVAEAFFGQGTRLTVV.

The rearrangement uses TRBV5-1 and TRBJ2-2; D gene unclear. V shed 0 bases and J shed 7 bases, with 10 bases lying between them. Germline assignment: CDR1 SGHRS and CDR2 YFSETQ. The CDR3 has 14 amino acids. This chain's CDR3 is CASSLAPGDGELFF. DNA of the CDR3: TGCGCCAGCAGCTTGGCTCCGGGTGACGGGGAGCTGTTTTTT. Full variable domain (remainder filled in from reference TRBV5-1 and TRBJ2-2): KAGVTQTPRYLIKTRGQQVTLSCSPISGHRSVSWYQQTPGQGLQFLFEYFSETQRNKGNFPGRFSGRQFSNSRSEMNVSTLELGDSALYLCASSLAPGDGELFFGEGSRLTVL.

Written as DNA, the CDR3 is TGTGCCAGCAGTCATGGGACAGGGAATGGCTACACCTTC. Translating gives CASSHGTGNGYTF. The chain joins TRBV12-3 or TRBV12-4 to TRBJ1-2, with 9 bases that match TRBD1. The CDR3 has 13 amino acids. The trim removed 5 bases at V and 6 bases at J, leaving 4 bases unmatched.

The rearrangement joins TRBV5-4 to TRBJ2-7, with 8 nucleotides matching TRBD1. The CDR3 is 15 residues long. J lost 1 base, V lost 10 bases, and 13 bases had no gene match. The germline V gene encodes CDR1 SGHNT and CDR2 YYREEE (reference sequence). CDR3 protein: CAVSFVGQESYEQYF. In DNA form, the CDR3 reads TGTGCCGTCAGCTTCGTGGGACAGGAGTCCTACGAGCAGTACTTC.

The rearrangement uses TRBV5-5 and TRBJ1-3; D may be TRBD1 (5 bases). Deletions cut 4 bases from V and 4 bases from J, with 15 bases between. Germline CDR1 is SGHKS and CDR2 is YYEKEE (reference sequence). This CDR3 is 15 amino acids long. The CDR3 loop is CASSRDFAGGNTIYF. CDR3 coding DNA: TGTGCCAGCAGCCGGGACTTCGCGGGCGGAAACACCATATATTTT. Together with reference TRBV5-5 and TRBJ1-3, the CDR3 gives the full variable domain: DAGVTQSPTHLIKTRGQQVTLRCSPISGHKSVSWYQQVLGQGPQFIFQYYEKEERGRGNFPDRFSARQFPNYSSELNVNALLLGDSALYLCASSRDFAGGNTIYFGEGSWLTVV.

V and J are TRBV29-1 and TRBJ2-1; TRBD1 matches 8 bases. Germline-derived CDR1 and CDR2 are SQVTM and ANQGSEA. With V trimmed by 4 bases and J by 4 bases, 0 bases remained unmatched. This CDR3 has 12 amino acids. The CDR3 nucleotides are TGCAGCGTTGGACAGGGGTACAATGAGCAGTTCTTC. This gives the protein CSVGQGYNEQFF.

The rearrangement links TRBV29-1 to TRBJ2-5, with D possibly being TRBD2 (7 bases). V was cut by 5 bases and J by 4 bases, with 17 bases left in between. Germline CDR1 and CDR2: SQVTM and ANQGSEA. The CDR3 runs 14 residues. CDR3 DNA: TGCAGCGTTCAAAGGGGGGGGTTGGGAGAGACCCAGTACTTC. Protein sequence: CSVQRGGLGETQYF.

The rearrangement uses TRBV14 and TRBJ1-1; D is possibly TRBD1 (6 bases). V was trimmed by 6 bases and J by 5 bases, leaving 19 bases between them. Germline CDR1 is SGHDN and CDR2 is FVKESK. The CDR3 consists of 15 residues. The CDR3 loop is CASSPIEGVGTEAFF. In DNA, the CDR3 is TGTGCCAGCAGTCCTATCGAGGGGGTGGGAACTGAAGCTTTCTTT.

This chain links TRBV12-3 or TRBV12-4 with TRBJ1-1; a weak D match, TRBD1 (5 bases). This CDR3 has 13 amino acids. Deletions cut 3 bases from V and 4 bases from J, with 9 bases between. CDR3 region: CASSFVRVTEAFF. Written as DNA, the CDR3 is TGTGCCAGCAGTTTCGTCAGGGTCACTGAAGCTTTCTTT.

The chain recombines TRBV9 with TRBJ2-7; 11 bases agree with TRBD2. Germline V CDR1 and CDR2: SGDLS, YYNGEE. The V segment lost 1 base and the J segment 2 bases; nucleotides outside the gene matches: 2. The CDR3 is 15 amino acids. In nucleotides, the CDR3 is TGTGCCAGCAGCGTAACTAGCGGGAGCACCTACGAGCAGTACTTC. Translating it yields CASSVTSGSTYEQYF. The variable domain in full, completed from reference TRBV9 and TRBJ2-7, reads DSGVTQTPKHLITATGQRVTLRCSPRSGDLSVYWYQQSLDQGLQFLIQYYNGEERAKGNILERFSAQQFPDLHSELNLSSLELGDSALYFCASSVTSGSTYEQYFGPGTRLTVT.

V gene TRBV11-3 combines with J gene TRBJ2-3; 7 bases map to TRBD2. The germline V gene encodes CDR1 SGHNT and CDR2 YENEEA. The CDR3 spans 18 residues. Trimming at V came to 5 bases and at J to 0 bases, leaving 14 bases not matched to a gene. DNA of the CDR3: TGTGCCAGCAGCAAGGGAGGGCCATTTGATTCTAGCACAGATACGCAGTATTTT. Translated, it gives CASSKGGPFDSSTDTQYF.

DNA of the CDR3: TGTGCCAGCAGTGATAGGGGCAGGGATAATGAGCAGTTCTTC. Its protein is CASSDRGRDNEQFF. This chain uses TRBV2 with TRBJ2-1; TRBD1 is a possible D gene (5 bases). This CDR3 is built from 14 residues. The germline V and J ends were trimmed by 3 bases and 7 bases, with 13 bases remaining between them. The germline V gene encodes CDR1 SNHLY and CDR2 FYNNEI.

CDR3 sequence (DNA): TGTGCCAGCAGTTTAGCGGGTTGGGCTATGACGGGGGAGCAGTACTTC. Translating gives CASSLAGWAMTGEQYF. The gene calls are TRBV27 and TRBJ2-7, with D perhaps TRBD2 (5 bases). V lost 2 bases to trimming and J lost 7 bases, with 21 bases between them. Germline V gene sequence: CDR1 MNHEY, CDR2 SMNVEV (reference sequence). The CDR3 length is 16 residues.

The V gene is TRBV19, the J gene TRBJ2-7; 8 bases map to TRBD1. J was trimmed by 0 bases and V by 3 bases; bases with no gene match: 7. Germline CDR1 reads LNHDA; CDR2 reads SQIVND (reference sequence). The CDR3 consists of 16 residues. DNA of the CDR3: TGTGCCAGTAGTATCTCAACCGGGACAGGCTCCTACGAGCAGTACTTC. Amino acids: CASSISTGTGSYEQYF. Based on the CDR3 plus reference TRBV19 and TRBJ2-7, the full variable domain is DGGITQSPKYLFRKEGQNVTLSCEQNLNHDAMYWYRQDPGQGLRLIYYSQIVNDFQKGDIAEGYSVSREKKESFPLTVTSAQKNPTAFYLCASSISTGTGSYEQYFGPGTRLTVT.

The V call is TRBV3-1 (or the pseudogene TRBV3-2), the J call TRBJ2-7; tentatively, D is TRBD2 (6 bases). Germline V CDR1 and CDR2: LGHDT, YNNKEL (reference sequence). The CDR3 is 12 residues long. Trimming removed 3 bases at V and 5 bases at J, with 8 bases between. CDR3 coding DNA: TGTGCCAGCAGCCACAGGGAGGACGAGCAGTACTTC. It is translated as CASSHREDEQYF.